This T cell receptor (beta chain) was identified during a study of CD8 T cells in ankylosing spondylitis. Quantitative molecular-barcoded 5'-RACE generated the TCR beta libraries. TCRdb called the 5' RACE reads again in MiXCR, with one record for every CDR3 protein. The sample carries 250,000 to 350,000 distinct CDR3 sequences, about 20% recorded once. Germline V gene data show CDR1 as DFQATT and CDR2 as SNEGSKA (reference sequence). This CDR3 has 18 amino acids. V gave up 4 bases and J gave up 4 bases; unmatched junction bases: 16. This receptor was obtained from a female donor with ankylosing spondylitis or in good health (not recorded which). The sequenced material came from blood, either unsorted or a sorted T cell fraction (not recorded which). The chain recombines TRBV20-1 with TRBJ2-3; 11 bases are a match to TRBD2. The CDR3 sequence: CSATPMHPLAGVADTQYF. CDR3 sequence (DNA): TGCAGTGCTACCCCAATGCATCCACTAGCGGGAGTTGCAGATACGCAGTATTTT.